This entry features one T cell receptor beta chain sequence. Its antigen is unknown. The sample is drawn from a study of cytotoxic CD8 clonotypes in ibrutinib-treated CLL. Study observations and caveats: An increase in clonality occurred at ibrutinib response, followed by a return toward baseline at progression.

Trimming shortened V by 4 bases and J by 4 bases, and 16 bases separated the two germline ends. Per germline, CDR1 SGHRS and CDR2 YFSETQ. The CDR3 spans 15 residues. Sequencing used immunoSEQ multiplex PCR; TCRdb keeps in-frame clones, though not all of them. The profile shows tens of thousands of clones, 79% of them singletons. The V call is TRBV5-1, the J call TRBJ2-3; the D call may be TRBD1 or TRBD2 (5 bases each). The sequence came from a human donor with chronic lymphocytic leukemia. Material: PBMCs, obtained after 12 months of ibrutinib treatment. CDR3 sequence: CASSPGARGPDTQYF. The DNA for the CDR3 is TGCGCCAGCAGCCCCGGGGCGAGAGGGCCAGATACGCAGTATTTT.